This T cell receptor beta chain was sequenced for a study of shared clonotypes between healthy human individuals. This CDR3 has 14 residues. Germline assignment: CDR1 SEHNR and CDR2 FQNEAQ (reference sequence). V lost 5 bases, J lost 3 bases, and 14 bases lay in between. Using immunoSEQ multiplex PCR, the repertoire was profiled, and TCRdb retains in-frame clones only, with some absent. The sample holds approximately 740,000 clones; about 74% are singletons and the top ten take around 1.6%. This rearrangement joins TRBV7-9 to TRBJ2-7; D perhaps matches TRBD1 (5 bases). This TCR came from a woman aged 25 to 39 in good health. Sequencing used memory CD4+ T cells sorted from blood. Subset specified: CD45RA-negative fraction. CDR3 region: CASSTPPGHYEQYF. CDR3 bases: TGTGCCAGCAGCACCCCGCCAGGGCACTACGAGCAGTACTTC.